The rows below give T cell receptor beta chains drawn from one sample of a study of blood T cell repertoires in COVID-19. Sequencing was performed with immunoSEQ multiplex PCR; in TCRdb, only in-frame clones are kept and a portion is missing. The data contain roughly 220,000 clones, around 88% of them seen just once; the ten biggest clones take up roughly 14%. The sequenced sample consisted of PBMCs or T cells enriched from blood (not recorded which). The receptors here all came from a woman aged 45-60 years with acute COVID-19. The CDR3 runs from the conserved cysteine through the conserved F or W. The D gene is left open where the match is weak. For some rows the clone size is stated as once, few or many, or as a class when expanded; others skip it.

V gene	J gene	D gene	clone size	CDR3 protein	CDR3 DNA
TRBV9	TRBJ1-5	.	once	CASSGLSNQPQHF	TGTGCCAGCAGCGGACTTAGCAATCAGCCCCAGCATTTT
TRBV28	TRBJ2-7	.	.	CASTPGFRGSYEQYF	TGTGCCAGCACTCCGGGGTTTCGGGGCTCCTACGAGCAGTACTTC
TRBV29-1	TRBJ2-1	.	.	CSVRDSPTEAYNEQFF	TGCAGCGTCAGGGACTCGCCTACGGAAGCCTACAATGAGCAGTTCTTC
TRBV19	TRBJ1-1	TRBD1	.	CASIPRQGGTKATEAFF	TGTGCCAGTATCCCTAGACAGGGGGGGACCAAGGCTACTGAAGCTTTCTTT
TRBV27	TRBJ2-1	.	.	CASTPTLSSYNEQFF	TGTGCCAGCACCCCCACCCTAAGCTCCTACAATGAGCAGTTCTTC
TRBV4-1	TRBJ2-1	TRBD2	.	CASSQAGRARLEQFF	TGCGCCAGCAGCCAAGCCGGGAGGGCTCGGCTTGAGCAGTTCTTC
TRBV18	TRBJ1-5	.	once	CASSPGQNNQPQHF	TGTGCCAGCTCACCTGGACAGAACAATCAGCCCCAGCATTTT
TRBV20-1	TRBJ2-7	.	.	CSAGRLGEYF	TGCAGTGCTGGACGCTTAGGGGAGTACTTC
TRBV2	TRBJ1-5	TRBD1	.	CASRTGVGQPQHF	TGTGCCAGCAGGACAGGGGTGGGCCAGCCCCAGCATTTT
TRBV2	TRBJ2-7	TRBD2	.	CASSTGTSGTYEQYF	TGTGCCAGCAGTACCGGGACTAGCGGGACCTACGAGCAGTACTTC
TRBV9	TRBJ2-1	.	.	CASSSGLGGYNEQFF	TGTGCCAGCAGCTCAGGGCTTGGAGGGTACAATGAGCAGTTCTTC
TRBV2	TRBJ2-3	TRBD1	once	CASSVRTGGRTDTQYF	TGTGCCAGCAGTGTTCGGACAGGGGGCAGAACAGATACGCAGTATTTT
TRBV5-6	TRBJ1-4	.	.	CASSLWVSGTTNEKLFF	TGTGCCAGCAGCTTGTGGGTCAGCGGAACGACTAATGAAAAACTGTTTTTT
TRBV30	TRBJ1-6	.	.	CAWSEGQRLSSYNSPLHF	TGTGCCTGGAGTGAGGGGCAACGGCTTAGCTCCTATAATTCACCCCTCCACTTT
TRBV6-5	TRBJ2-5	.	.	CASIPQDRSETQYF	TGTGCCAGCATACCACAGGACCGATCGGAGACCCAGTACTTC
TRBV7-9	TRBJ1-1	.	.	CASSLVGGATEAFF	TGTGCCAGCAGCTTAGTAGGGGGGGCGACTGAAGCTTTCTTT
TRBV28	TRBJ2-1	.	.	CASSPGTYNEQFF	TGTGCCAGCAGTCCCGGGACCTACAATGAGCAGTTCTTC
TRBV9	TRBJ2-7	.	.	CASSVEEFTSYEQYF	TGTGCCAGCAGCGTAGAGGAGTTTACCTCCTACGAGCAGTACTTC
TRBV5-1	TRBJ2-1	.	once	CASSLGRERLF	TGCGCCAGCAGCTTGGGGAGGGAAAGGCTCTTC
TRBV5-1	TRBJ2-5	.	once	CASSLHGQGRETQYF	TGCGCCAGCAGCTTGCATGGCCAGGGGAGAGAGACCCAGTACTTC
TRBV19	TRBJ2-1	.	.	CASTRAGFYNEQFF	TGTGCCAGTACCAGGGCAGGGTTTTACAATGAGCAGTTCTTC
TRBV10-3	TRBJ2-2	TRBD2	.	CAISRPGGGELFF	TGTGCCATCAGCCGCCCGGGAGGCGGGGAGCTGTTTTTT
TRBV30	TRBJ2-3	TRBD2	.	CACNLGGGNTDTQYF	TGTGCCTGCAATCTAGGCGGGGGAAACACAGATACGCAGTATTTT
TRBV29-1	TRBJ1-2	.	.	CSVDRPAVDLDYGYTF	TGCAGCGTTGATAGGCCTGCGGTCGATCTGGATTATGGCTACACCTTC
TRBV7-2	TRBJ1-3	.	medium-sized	CASSLVGRPSTDSGNTIYF	TGTGCCAGCAGCTTAGTGGGCAGACCTTCAACTGACTCTGGAAACACCATATATTTT
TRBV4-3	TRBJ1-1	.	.	CASSQDRAGAIYTEAFF	TGCGCCAGCAGCCAAGATCGGGCAGGGGCGATTTATACTGAAGCTTTCTTT
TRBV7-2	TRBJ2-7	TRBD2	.	CASSHRGRASYEQYF	TGTGCCAGCAGCCATCGAGGGAGGGCGTCCTACGAGCAGTACTTC
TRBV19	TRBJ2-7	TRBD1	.	CASSATGRYEQYF	TGTGCCAGTAGTGCGACAGGGCGGTACGAGCAGTACTTC
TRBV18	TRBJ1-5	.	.	CASSPEQGRQPQHF	TGTGCCAGCTCACCGGAGCAGGGCCGGCAGCCCCAGCATTTT
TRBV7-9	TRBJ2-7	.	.	CASSLGGSASYEQYF	TGTGCCAGCAGCTTAGGTGGCAGCGCTTCCTACGAGCAGTACTTC
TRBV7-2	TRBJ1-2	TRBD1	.	CASSLTGVIINYGYTF	TGTGCCAGCAGCTTGACAGGGGTCATCATAAACTATGGCTACACCTTC
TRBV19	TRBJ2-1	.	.	CASSTAWDEQFF	TGTGCCAGCTCAACAGCTTGGGATGAGCAGTTCTTC
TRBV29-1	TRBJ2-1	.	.	CSVAPTGNEQFF	TGCAGCGTGGCCCCGACGGGGAATGAGCAGTTCTTC
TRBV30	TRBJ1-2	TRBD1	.	CAWGDRGRYNYGYTF	TGTGCCTGGGGGGACAGGGGGCGGTATAACTATGGCTACACCTTC
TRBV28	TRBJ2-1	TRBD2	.	CASLAGGSYNEQFF	TGTGCCAGCCTAGCGGGGGGCTCCTACAATGAGCAGTTCTTC
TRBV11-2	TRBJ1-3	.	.	CASSSPTRAGNTIYF	TGTGCCAGCAGCTCCCCCACCAGGGCTGGAAACACCATATATTTT
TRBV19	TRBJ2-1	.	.	CASSIRGGAYNEQFF	TGTGCCAGTAGTATAAGGGGGGGGGCCTACAATGAGCAGTTCTTC
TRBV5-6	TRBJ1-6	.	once	CASSFMAPGESPLHF	TGTGCCAGCAGCTTTATGGCGCCGGGTGAATCACCCCTCCACTTT
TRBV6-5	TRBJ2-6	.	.	CASSFDWAGANVLTF	TGTGCCAGCAGCTTCGACTGGGCTGGGGCCAACGTCCTGACTTTC
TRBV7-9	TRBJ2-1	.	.	CASRGGGGGQFF	TGTGCCAGCAGAGGTGGGGGAGGTGGGCAGTTCTTC
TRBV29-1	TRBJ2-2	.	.	CSVTTLNTGELFF	TGCAGCGTGACCACACTAAACACCGGGGAGCTGTTTTTT
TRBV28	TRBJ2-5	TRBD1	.	CASSFTGTGETQYF	TGTGCCAGCAGTTTCACCGGGACAGGGGAGACCCAGTACTTC
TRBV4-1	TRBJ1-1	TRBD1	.	CASSQPDRGTSPEAFF	TGCGCCAGCAGCCAACCGGACAGGGGAACCAGCCCTGAAGCTTTCTTT
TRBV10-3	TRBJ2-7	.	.	CAISEYSYEQYF	TGTGCCATCAGTGAATACTCCTACGAGCAGTACTTC